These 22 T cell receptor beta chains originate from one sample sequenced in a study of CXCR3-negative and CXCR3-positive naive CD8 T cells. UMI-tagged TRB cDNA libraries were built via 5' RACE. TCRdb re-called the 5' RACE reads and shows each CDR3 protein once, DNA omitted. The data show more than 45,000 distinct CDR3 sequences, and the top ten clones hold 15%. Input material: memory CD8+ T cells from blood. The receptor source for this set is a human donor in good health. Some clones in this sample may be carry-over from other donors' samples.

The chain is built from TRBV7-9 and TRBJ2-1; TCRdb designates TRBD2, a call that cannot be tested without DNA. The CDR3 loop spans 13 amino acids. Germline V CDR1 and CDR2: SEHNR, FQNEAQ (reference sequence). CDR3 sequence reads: CASSLEGGSQQFF.

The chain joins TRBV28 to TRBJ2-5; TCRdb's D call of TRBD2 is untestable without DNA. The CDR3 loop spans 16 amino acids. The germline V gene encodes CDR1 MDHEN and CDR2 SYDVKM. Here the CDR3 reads CASTPPRGGREETQYF.

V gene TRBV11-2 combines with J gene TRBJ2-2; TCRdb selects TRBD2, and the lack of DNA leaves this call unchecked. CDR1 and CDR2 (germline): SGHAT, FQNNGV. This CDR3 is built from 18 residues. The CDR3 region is CASSLEFGLAGVTGELFF.

The CDR3 here is CASSSDRNTEAFF. The chain joins TRBV12-3 or TRBV12-4 to TRBJ1-1. This CDR3 region has 13 residues.

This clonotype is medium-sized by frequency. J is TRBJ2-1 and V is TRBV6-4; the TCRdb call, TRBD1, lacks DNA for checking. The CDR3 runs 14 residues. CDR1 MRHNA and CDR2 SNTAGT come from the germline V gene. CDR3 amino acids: CASSDGTGGNEQFF.

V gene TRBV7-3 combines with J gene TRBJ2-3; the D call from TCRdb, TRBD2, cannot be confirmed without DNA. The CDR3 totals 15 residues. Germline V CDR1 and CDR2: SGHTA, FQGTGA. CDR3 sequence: CASSSSRASWDTQYF.

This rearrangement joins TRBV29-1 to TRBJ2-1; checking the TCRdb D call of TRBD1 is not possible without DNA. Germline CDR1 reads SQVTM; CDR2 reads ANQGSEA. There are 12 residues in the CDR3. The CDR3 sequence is CSVDPGINEQFF.

The CDR3 loop reads CASSQEWVRVLYEQYF. The chain combines TRBV4-1 with TRBJ2-7; TCRdb reports TRBD1, a call that lacks DNA to check it against. Germline values: CDR1 MGHRA, CDR2 YSYEKL. This CDR3 spans 16 amino acids.

Here the CDR3 reads CASKPSPGDQFF. This chain links TRBV7-2 with TRBJ2-1; with no DNA, the TCRdb D assignment of TRBD1 cannot be verified. The CDR3 is made up of 12 amino acids. The germline CDR1 and CDR2 sequences are SGHTA and FQGNSA.

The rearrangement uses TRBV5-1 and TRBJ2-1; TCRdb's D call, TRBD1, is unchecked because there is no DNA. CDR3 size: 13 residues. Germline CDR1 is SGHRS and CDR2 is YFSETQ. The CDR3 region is CASSLAGDRRQFF.

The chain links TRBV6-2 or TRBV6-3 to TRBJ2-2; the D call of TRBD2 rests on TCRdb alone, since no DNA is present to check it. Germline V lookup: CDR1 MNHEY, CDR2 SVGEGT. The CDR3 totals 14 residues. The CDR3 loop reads CPSSLTSSAGEMFF.

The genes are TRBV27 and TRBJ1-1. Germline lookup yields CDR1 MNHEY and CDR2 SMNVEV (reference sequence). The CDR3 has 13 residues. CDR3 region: CASGDESNAEAFF.

CDR3: CASSSGSGTSGGLATQYF. The V gene is TRBV5-5, the J gene TRBJ2-5; TCRdb selects TRBD2, and the lack of DNA leaves this call unchecked. The CDR3 totals 18 residues. CDR1 and CDR2 from the germline V gene are SGHKS and YYEKEE (reference sequence). The full variable domain, with the rest looked up from reference TRBV5-5 and TRBJ2-5, is DAGVTQSPTHLIKTRGQQVTLRCSPISGHKSVSWYQQVLGQGPQFIFQYYEKEERGRGNFPDRFSARQFPNYSSELNVNALLLGDSALYLCASSSGSGTSGGLATQYFGPGTRLLVL.

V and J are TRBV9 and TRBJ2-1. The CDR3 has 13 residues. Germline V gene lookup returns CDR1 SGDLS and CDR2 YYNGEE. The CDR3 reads CASSVDGYNEQFF.

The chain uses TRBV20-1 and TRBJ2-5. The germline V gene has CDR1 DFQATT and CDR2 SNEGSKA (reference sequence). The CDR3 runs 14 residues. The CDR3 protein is CSARDYKAAETQYF.

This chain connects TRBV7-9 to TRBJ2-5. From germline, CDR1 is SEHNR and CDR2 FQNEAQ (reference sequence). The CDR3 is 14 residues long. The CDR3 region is CASSLDVDQETQYF.

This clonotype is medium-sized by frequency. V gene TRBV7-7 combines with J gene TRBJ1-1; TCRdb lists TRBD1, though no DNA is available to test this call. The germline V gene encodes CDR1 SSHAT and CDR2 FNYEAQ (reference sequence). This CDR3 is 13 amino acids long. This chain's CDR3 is CASSSDRDTEAFF.

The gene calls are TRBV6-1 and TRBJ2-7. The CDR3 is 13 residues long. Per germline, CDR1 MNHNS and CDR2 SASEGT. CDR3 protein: CASSESEVYEQYF.

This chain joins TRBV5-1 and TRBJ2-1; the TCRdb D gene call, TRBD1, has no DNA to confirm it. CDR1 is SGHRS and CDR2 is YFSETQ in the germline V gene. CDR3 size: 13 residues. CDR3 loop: CASSYRGNNEQFF.

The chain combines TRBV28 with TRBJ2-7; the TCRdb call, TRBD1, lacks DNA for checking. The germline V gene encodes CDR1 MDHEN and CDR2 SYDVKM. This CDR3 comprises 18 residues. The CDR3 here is CASSSHRVVPGNYYEQYF.

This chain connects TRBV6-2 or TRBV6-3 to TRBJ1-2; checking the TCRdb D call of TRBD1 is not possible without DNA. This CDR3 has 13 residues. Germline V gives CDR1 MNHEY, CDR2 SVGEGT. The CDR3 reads CASSQDTYYGYTF.

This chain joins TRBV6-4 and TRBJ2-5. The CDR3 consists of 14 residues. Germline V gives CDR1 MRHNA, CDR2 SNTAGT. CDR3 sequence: CASSDSGVEETQYF.